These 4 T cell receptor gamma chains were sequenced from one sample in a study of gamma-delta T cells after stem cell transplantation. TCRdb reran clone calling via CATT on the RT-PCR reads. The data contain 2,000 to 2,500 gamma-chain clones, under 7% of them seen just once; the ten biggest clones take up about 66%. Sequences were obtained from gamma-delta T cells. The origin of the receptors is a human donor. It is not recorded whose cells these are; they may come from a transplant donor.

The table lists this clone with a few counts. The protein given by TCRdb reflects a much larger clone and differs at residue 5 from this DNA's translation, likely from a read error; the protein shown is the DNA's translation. CDR3 nucleotides: TGTGCCTTGTGGAAGGTGCGAGAGGAGAAACTCTTT. This gives the protein CALWKVREEKLF. V is TRGV9 and J is TRGJ1 or TRGJ2. The J gene, missing from TCRdb, was assigned here through DNA to germline matching. CDR3 size: 12 residues. The germline V gene has CDR1 GITISATS and CDR2 ISYDGTV (reference sequence).

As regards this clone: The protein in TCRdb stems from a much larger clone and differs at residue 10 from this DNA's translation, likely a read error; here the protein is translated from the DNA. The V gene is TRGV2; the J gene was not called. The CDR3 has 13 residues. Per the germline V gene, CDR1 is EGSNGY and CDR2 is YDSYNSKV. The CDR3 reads CATWDGIYYNKLF. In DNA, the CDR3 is TGTGCCACCTGGGACGGAATCTATTATAACAAACTCTTT.

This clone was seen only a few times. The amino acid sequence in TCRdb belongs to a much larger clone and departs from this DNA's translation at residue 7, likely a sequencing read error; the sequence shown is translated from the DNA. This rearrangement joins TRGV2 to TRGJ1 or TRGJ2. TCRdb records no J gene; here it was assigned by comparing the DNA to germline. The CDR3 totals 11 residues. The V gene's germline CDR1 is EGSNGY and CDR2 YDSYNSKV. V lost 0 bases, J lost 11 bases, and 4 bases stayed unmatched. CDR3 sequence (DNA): TGTGCCACCTGGGACGGGACACAGAAACTCTTT. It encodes CATWDGTQKLF.

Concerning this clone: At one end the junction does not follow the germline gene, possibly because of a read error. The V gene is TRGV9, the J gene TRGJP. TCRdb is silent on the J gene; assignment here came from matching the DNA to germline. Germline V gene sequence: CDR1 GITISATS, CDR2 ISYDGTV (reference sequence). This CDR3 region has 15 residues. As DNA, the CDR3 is TGTGCCTTGTGGGAGTTAGAGTTGGGCAAAAAAAACAAGGTATTT. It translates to CALWELELGKKNKVF.